The rows below give T cell receptor beta chains drawn from one sample of a study of blood T cell repertoires in COVID-19. Assay: immunoSEQ multiplex PCR; the TCRdb copy retains only in-frame clones and omits some. The profile covers 130,000 or so clones, with 70% to 90% appearing a single time and roughly 13% taken by the ten largest. The source material was peripheral blood. These receptor sequences come from a human donor in a cohort sampled during active COVID-19. Each CDR3 is given with its conserved first and last residue. The order of the fields is V gene, J gene, CDR3 protein.

TRBV25-1	TRBJ2-3	CASSDLAGGPQDTQYF
TRBV5-6	TRBJ2-2	CASSWDRNTGELFF
TRBV27	TRBJ2-1	CATGGQSSYNEQFF
TRBV29-1	TRBJ2-2	CSAWTAANTGELFF
TRBV6-5	TRBJ2-4	CATRGAKNIQYF
TRBV30	TRBJ1-2	CAWSQQPYGYTF
TRBV27	TRBJ2-3	CASRGASGLLAQGAQYF
TRBV6-5	TRBJ1-6	CASNREGDSPLHF
TRBV5-1	TRBJ2-7	CASSVNRGPYEQYF
TRBV12-5	TRBJ2-2	CASGKDRAGSGELFF
TRBV4-1	TRBJ1-1	CASSQGQGEAFF
TRBV19	TRBJ2-1	CASSIQGNEQFF
TRBV7-3	TRBJ2-3	CASSQAGLGVDTQYF
TRBV18	TRBJ1-4	CASSPDRARGGEKLFF
TRBV7-3	TRBJ2-3	CASSFTGSGTQYF
TRBV27	TRBJ2-7	CASSGGRAHYEQYF
TRBV14	TRBJ2-7	CASSQGLQGAYEQYF
TRBV5-1	TRBJ2-1	CASSLAKTSDEQFF
TRBV27	TRBJ1-3	CASTSGHPGFGNTIYF
TRBV5-6	TRBJ1-2	CASSPSSRGGYGYTF
TRBV19	TRBJ2-1	CASSITSGRAYNEQFF
TRBV11-2	TRBJ2-7	CASSFQGPGYEQYF
TRBV7-8	TRBJ2-1	CASSPGTINEQFF
TRBV19	TRBJ1-4	CASSIAGTGDEKLFF
TRBV18	TRBJ2-3	CASSPAPHGTDTQYF
TRBV3-1/TRBV3-2	TRBJ2-3	CASSQGAQHSTDTQYF
TRBV7-9	TRBJ1-4	CASSAGGGNEKLFF
TRBV6-5	TRBJ1-2	CAITGTGGKGYTF
TRBV4-2	TRBJ2-3	CASSQDLTSVGDTQYF
TRBV19	TRBJ2-7	CASAGTALDEQYF
TRBV18	TRBJ1-2	CASSRQGANPNYGYTF
TRBV27	TRBJ1-6	CASSSPLRGQADSPLHF
TRBV7-6	TRBJ2-7	CASSLAGGIGVKYEQYF
TRBV29-1	TRBJ2-5	CSVVRGGPQETQYF
TRBV27	TRBJ2-7	CASRPHQRGASSYEQYF
TRBV5-4	TRBJ2-7	CASSSDRGTYEQYF
TRBV7-9	TRBJ1-1	CASTPAGQGPKGAFF
TRBV3-1/TRBV3-2	TRBJ1-3	CASSLQTGRLGGNTIYF
TRBV7-9	TRBJ1-2	CASSLMGQQVYGYTF
TRBV30	TRBJ1-6	CASKLSSYNSPLHF
TRBV2	TRBJ2-6	CASSEEPVRSGANVLTF
TRBV19	TRBJ1-2	CASSISGRMDGYTF
TRBV21-1	TRBJ2-7	CASSKESTGHYEQYF
TRBV4-1	TRBJ2-7	CASSPSGGSYEQYF
TRBV10-1	TRBJ1-6	CANPDDSYNSPLHF
TRBV4-2	TRBJ2-1	CASSQDWASGGYNEQFF
TRBV4-1	TRBJ1-6	CASSQVPGPQSPLHF
TRBV5-1	TRBJ1-2	CASSLGGQGPFYGYTF
TRBV6-5	TRBJ2-1	CASIKRGGAYNEQFF
TRBV30	TRBJ2-7	CAWSVGRTGSYEQYF
TRBV4-2	TRBJ2-1	CASSQDLDSTYNEQFF
TRBV24-1	TRBJ2-1	CATSDPNVDEQFF